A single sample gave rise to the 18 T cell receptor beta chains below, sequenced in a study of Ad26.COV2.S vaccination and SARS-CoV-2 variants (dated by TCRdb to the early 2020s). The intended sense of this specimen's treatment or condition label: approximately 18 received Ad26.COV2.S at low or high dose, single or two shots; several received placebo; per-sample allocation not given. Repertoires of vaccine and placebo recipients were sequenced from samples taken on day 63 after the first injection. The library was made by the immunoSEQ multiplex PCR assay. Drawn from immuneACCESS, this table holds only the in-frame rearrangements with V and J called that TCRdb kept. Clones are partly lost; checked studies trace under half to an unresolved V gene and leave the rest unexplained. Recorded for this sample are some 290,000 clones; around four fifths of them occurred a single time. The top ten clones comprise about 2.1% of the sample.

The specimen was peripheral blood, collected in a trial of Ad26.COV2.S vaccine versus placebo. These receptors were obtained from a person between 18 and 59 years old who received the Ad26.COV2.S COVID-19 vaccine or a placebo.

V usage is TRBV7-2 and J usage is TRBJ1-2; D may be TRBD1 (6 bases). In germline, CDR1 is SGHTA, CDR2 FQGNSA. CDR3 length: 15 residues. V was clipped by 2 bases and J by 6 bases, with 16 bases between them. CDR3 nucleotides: TGTGCCAGCAGCTTAATGGCAGGGGTCCGGGATGGCTACACCTTC. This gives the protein CASSLMAGVRDGYTF. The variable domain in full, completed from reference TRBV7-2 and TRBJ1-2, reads GAGVSQSPSNKVTEKGKDVELRCDPISGHTALYWYRQSLGQGLEFLIYFQGNSAPDKSGLPSDRFSAERTGGSVSTLTIQRTQQEDSAVYLCASSLMAGVRDGYTFGSGTRLTVV.

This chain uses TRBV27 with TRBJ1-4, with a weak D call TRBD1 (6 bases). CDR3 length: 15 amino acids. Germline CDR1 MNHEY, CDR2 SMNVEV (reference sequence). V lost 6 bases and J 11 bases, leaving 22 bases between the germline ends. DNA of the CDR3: TGTGCCAGCAGCCCCCTCGCAGGGGAGCTAAGGAAACTGTTTTTT. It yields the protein CASSPLAGELRKLFF.

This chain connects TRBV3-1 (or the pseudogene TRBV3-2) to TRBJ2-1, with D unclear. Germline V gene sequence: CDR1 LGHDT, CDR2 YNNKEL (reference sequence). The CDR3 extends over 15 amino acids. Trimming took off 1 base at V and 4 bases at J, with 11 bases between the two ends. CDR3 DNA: TGTGCCAGCAGCCAAGGCCCCCAATCATACAATGAGCAGTTCTTC. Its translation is CASSQGPQSYNEQFF.

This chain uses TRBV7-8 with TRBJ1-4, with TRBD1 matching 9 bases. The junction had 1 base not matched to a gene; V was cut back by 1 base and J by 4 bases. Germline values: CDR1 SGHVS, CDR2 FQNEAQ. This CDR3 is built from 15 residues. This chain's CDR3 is CASSLGGQGNEKLFF. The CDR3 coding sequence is TGTGCCAGCAGCTTAGGGGGACAGGGTAATGAAAAACTGTTTTTT.

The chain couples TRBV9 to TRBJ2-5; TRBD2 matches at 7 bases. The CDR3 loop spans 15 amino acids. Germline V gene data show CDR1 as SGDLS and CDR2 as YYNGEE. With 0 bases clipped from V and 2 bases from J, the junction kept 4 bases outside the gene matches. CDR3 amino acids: CASSVVGAGQETQYF. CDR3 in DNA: TGTGCCAGCAGCGTAGTAGGAGCGGGGCAAGAGACCCAGTACTTC.

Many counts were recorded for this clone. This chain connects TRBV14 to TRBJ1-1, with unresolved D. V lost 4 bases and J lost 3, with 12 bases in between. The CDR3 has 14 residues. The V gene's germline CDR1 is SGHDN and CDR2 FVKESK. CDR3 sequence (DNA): TGTGCCAGCAGCCGGTACCAGTCGGACACTGAAGCTTTCTTT. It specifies CASSRYQSDTEAFF.

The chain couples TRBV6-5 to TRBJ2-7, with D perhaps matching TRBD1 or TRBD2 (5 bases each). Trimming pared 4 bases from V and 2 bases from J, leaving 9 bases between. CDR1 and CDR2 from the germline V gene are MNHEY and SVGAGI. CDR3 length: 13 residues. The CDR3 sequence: CASSFWDPYEQYF. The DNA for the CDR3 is TGTGCCAGCAGTTTTTGGGACCCCTACGAGCAGTACTTC.

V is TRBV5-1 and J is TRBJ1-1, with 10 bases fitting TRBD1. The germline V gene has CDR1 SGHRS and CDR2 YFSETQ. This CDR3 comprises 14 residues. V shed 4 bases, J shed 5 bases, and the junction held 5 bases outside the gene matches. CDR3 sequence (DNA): TGCGCCAGCAGCCAAGGGACAGGGGTGACTGAAGCTTTCTTT. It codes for CASSQGTGVTEAFF.

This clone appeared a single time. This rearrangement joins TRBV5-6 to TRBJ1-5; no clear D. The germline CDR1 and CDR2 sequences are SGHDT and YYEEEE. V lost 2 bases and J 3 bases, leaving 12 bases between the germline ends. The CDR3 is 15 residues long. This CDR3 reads CASSFGWSINQPQHF. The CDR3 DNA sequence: TGTGCCAGCAGCTTCGGGTGGAGCATCAATCAGCCCCAGCATTTT.

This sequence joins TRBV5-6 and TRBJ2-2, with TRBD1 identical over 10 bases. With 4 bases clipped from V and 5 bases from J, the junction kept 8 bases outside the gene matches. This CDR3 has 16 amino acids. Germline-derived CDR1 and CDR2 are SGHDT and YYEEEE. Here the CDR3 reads CASSARDRGWTGELFF. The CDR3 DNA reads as TGTGCCAGCAGCGCGCGGGACAGGGGATGGACCGGGGAGCTGTTTTTT.

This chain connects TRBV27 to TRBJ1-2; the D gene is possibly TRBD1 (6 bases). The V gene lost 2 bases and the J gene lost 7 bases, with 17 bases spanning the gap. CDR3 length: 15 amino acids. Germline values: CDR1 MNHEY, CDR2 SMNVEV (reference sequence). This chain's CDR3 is CASSLLAGDHSGYTF. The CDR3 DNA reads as TGTGCCAGCAGTTTACTGGCAGGGGATCACAGTGGCTACACCTTC.

DNA for the CDR3: TGTGCCAGCAACCTCCGCCGGGGACCCTCCTACGAGCAGTACTTC. This gives the protein CASNLRRGPSYEQYF. This chain uses TRBV11-2 with TRBJ2-7, with D perhaps matching TRBD1 or TRBD2 (5 bases each). The CDR3 is 15 amino acids. Trimming stripped 7 bases from V and 0 bases from J, with 16 bases between. Per the germline V gene, CDR1 is SGHAT and CDR2 is FQNNGV.

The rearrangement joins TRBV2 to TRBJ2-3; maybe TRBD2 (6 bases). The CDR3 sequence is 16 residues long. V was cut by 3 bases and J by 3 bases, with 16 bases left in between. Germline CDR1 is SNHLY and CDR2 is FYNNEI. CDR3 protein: CASSEGPRDLTDTQYF. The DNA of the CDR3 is TGTGCCAGCAGTGAGGGCCCCCGGGACTTAACAGATACGCAGTATTTT.

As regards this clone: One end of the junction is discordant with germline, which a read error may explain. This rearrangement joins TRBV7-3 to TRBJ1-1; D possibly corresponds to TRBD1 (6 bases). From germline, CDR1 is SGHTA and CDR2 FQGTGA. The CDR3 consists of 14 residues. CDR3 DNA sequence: TGTGCCAGCAGCGTAACAGGGCAGAACACTGAAGCTTTCTTT. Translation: CASSVTGQNTEAFF.

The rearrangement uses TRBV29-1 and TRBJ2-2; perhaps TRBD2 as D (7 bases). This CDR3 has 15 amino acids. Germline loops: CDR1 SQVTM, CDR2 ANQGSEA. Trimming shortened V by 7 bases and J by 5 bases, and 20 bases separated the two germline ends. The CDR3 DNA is TGCAGCGGCCGGGGCGGGGGAGGGGGGACCGGGGAGCTGTTTTTT. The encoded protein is CSGRGGGGGTGELFF.

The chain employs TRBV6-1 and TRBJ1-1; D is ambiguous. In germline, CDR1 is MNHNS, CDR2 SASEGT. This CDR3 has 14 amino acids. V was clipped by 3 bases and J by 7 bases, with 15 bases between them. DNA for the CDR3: TGTGCCAGCAGTGAGGAACTATCTTTGGGTGAAGCTTTCTTT. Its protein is CASSEELSLGEAFF.

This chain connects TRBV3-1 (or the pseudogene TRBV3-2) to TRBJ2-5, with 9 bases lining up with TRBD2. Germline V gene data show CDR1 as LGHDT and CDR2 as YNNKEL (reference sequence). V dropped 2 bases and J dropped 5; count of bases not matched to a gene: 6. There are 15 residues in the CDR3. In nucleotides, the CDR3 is TGTGCCAGCAGCCAACGGGGACTAGCAGTGGAGACCCAGTACTTC. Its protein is CASSQRGLAVETQYF.

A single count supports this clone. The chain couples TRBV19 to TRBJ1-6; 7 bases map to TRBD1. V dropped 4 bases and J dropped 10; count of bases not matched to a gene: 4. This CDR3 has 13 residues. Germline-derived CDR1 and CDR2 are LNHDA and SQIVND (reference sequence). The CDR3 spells CASSTQTGSPLHF. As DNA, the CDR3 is TGTGCCAGTAGTACCCAGACAGGGTCACCCCTCCACTTT.